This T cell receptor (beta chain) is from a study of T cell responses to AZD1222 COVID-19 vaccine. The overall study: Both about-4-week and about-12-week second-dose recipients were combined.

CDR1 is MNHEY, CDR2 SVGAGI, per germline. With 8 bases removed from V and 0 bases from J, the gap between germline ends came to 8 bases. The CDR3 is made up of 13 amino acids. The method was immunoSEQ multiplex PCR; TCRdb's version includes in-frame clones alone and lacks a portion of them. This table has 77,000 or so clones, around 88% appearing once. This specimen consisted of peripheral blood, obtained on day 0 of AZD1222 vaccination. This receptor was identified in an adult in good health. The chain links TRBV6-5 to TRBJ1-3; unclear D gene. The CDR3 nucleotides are TGTGCCAGCGGGTTTGCCTCTGGAAACACCATATATTTT. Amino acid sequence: CASGFASGNTIYF.